What follows is one TCR beta chain and its context. This sample is drawn from a study of blood T cell repertoires in COVID-19. The repertoire was sequenced with immunoSEQ multiplex PCR; TCRdb's copy has only in-frame clones and lacks some. The sample yields approximately 93,000 clones, about three quarters seen once. There are 13 residues in the CDR3. V lost 3 bases and J lost 4, with 9 bases in between. The germline gives CDR1 LNHDA, CDR2 SQIVND (reference sequence). This sequence joins TRBV19 and TRBJ1-2, with unresolved D. The sample consisted of peripheral blood. This TCR was sampled from a woman older than 75 with acute or convalescent COVID-19. CDR3 DNA: TGTGCCAGTAGTATGGGGAGCACCTATGGCTACACCTTC. Protein product: CASSMGSTYGYTF.